This TCR beta chain was identified in a study of cytomegalovirus exposure and HLA in healthy donors. PCR primers comprised 60 Vbeta and 13 Jbeta primers. Clones were read by immunoSEQ multiplex PCR, and TCRdb kept only the in-frame ones, dropping some. The data contain approximately 100,000 clones, 77% of them seen just once; the ten biggest clones take up approximately 9.9%. Healthy bone marrow donors made up the cohort. The CDR3 spans 23 residues. The sequencing sample was made of PBMCs. This receptor was identified in a man in his forties or fifties in good health and CMV-seropositive. The chain couples TRBV21-1 to TRBJ2-1; the table gives TRBD2 as D, unverified against the DNA. TRBV21-1 is a pseudogene segment. The CDR3 region has the DNA TGTGCCAGCAGCAAAGGCAGGACAGGGTCCAGACTAGCGGGACCTCGCTCCTACAATGAGCAGTTCTTC. It is translated as CASSKGRTGSRLAGPRSYNEQFF.